Listed below are T cell receptor beta chains from one sample, sequenced in a study of blood T cell repertoires in COVID-19. Some clones are missing from TCRdb's copy, which holds only in-frame ones; the method was immunoSEQ multiplex PCR. The sample carries around 340,000 clones, 70% to 90% recorded once. Sequenced input: PBMCs or T cells enriched from blood (not recorded which). These receptors all stem from a woman in her 40s with acute COVID-19. CDR3s include the opening cysteine and the closing phenylalanine or tryptophan.

>TRBV19
CASSIAGERTEAFF
>TRBV7-2
CASSVFIGDGNEQFF
>TRBV10-3
CATLAGGVDTQYF
>TRBV6-5
CASSYRGKNTEAFF
>TRBV14
CASSQRTSLYQPQHF
>TRBV7-2
CASSLEAGTGNTIYF
>TRBV10-3
CAISESAVRGTDTQYF
>TRBV5-8
CASSLEGLALEKLFF
>TRBV20-1
CSAGGTGEKLFF
>TRBV29-1
CSVEWGSFLEGNEQFF
>TRBV19
CASSIWAGDVWATDTQYF
>TRBV11-2
CASSFRDSFSYNEQFF
>TRBV29-1
CSVDRDRGYGYTF
>TRBV24-1
CATSDLGQGARNEQFF
>TRBV5-6
CASSFAGGRASEQFF
>TRBV18
CASSLGSDRASGYTF
>TRBV2
CASNQGGSYNEQFF
>TRBV6-5
CASSITSGRADTQYF
>TRBV7-9
CASSSTGKQYF
>TRBV5-1
CASRQSGSPLHF
>TRBV7-2
CASSPGTSGPYEQYF
>TRBV10-3
CAISFQDDGYTF
>TRBV28
CASSFFGRGNYGYTF
>TRBV29-1
CSGTGGTDYGYTF
>TRBV6-2/TRBV6-3
CASSRTANNSPLHF
>TRBV15
CATKTGTGGPGTQYF
>TRBV3-1/TRBV3-2
CASSQAGPFSGNTIYF
>TRBV27
CASSLTPPGGGQDTQYF
>TRBV5-1
CASSPRQGVGNTIYF
>TRBV6-4
CASSVERRNEQFF
>TRBV24-1
CATSARGNTGELFF
>TRBV15
CATSRERGTGSGANVLTF
>TRBV5-6
CASTGSGFSTDTQYF
>TRBV11-1
CASGAVPIEQFF
>TRBV5-1
CASSSTASGRSYEQYF
>TRBV5-1
CASSLVQGTANTEAFF
>TRBV5-8
CANSGSGRGTDTQYF
>TRBV11-2
CASSLDDRVAYEQYF
>TRBV7-2
CASSLLYPGTGEQYF
>TRBV25-1
CASSESGGTYEQYF
>TRBV7-9
CASSLGQGGGEQFF
>TRBV5-1
CASSLGGNRNTEAFF
>TRBV4-3
CASSQEQGGSYNSPLHF
>TRBV7-3
CASSLQPLAGTLNEQFF
>TRBV12-3/TRBV12-4
CASSLSGSYEQYF
>TRBV11-2
CASSLGPRGTNYGYTF
>TRBV27
CASSLSEGARTEAFF
>TRBV3-1/TRBV3-2
CASSQDGSYGYTF
>TRBV4-2
CASSQDMRQGQGRRGYTF
>TRBV19
CASTSKGYGYTF